These 26 T cell receptor beta chains were all obtained from the same sample, sequenced in a study of T cells after yellow fever vaccination. TCRdb called the 5' RACE reads again in MiXCR, with one record for every CDR3 protein. The table lists around 310,000 distinct CDR3 sequences, approximately 4% of them singletons, with roughly a fifth in the top ten. The material sequenced was PBMCs, taken 15 days after the yellow fever booster vaccination. The receptors derive from a man aged 18 to 30 who received the YFV17D yellow fever vaccine.

This clonotype was counted ten times or more. This sequence joins TRBV9 and TRBJ1-1; D ambiguous. The CDR3 covers 15 residues. Germline lookup yields CDR1 SGDLS and CDR2 YYNGEE. Trimming took 5 bases from V and 0 from J, leaving 14 bases between them. The CDR3 spells CASRKDIFMNTEAFF. CDR3 nucleotides: TGTGCCAGCAGAAAAGACATATTCATGAACACTGAAGCTTTCTTT. Variable domain in full (rest from reference TRBV9 and TRBJ1-1): DSGVTQTPKHLITATGQRVTLRCSPRSGDLSVYWYQQSLDQGLQFLIQYYNGEERAKGNILERFSAQQFPDLHSELNLSSLELGDSALYFCASRKDIFMNTEAFFGQGTRLTVV.

This clonotype has just a few counts. V and J are TRBV5-1 and TRBJ2-7; possibly TRBD2 for D (6 bases). The CDR3 is 13 amino acids. Between the trimmed V and J ends, which lost 5 bases and 3 bases, there was a span of 12 bases. Germline assignment: CDR1 SGHRS and CDR2 YFSETQ. In DNA, the CDR3 is TGCGCCAGCAGTTGGGACTCAGTCTACGAGCAGTACTTC. Translating it yields CASSWDSVYEQYF.

The chain carries TRBV24-1 and TRBJ2-1; D gene unclear. Trimming removed 3 bases from V and 0 bases from J, with 11 bases in between. The CDR3 is 16 residues long. Germline loops: CDR1 KGHDR, CDR2 SFDVKD. This chain's CDR3 is CATSDSDGASYNEQFF. CDR3 DNA sequence: TGTGCCACCAGTGATAGTGACGGAGCCTCCTACAATGAGCAGTTCTTC.

This clonotype was recorded at least ten times. The rearrangement joins TRBV4-1 to TRBJ2-2; D is tentatively TRBD1 or TRBD2 (5 bases each). V was pared by 4 bases and J by 5 bases, with 17 bases between. This CDR3 region has 16 residues. The V gene's germline CDR1 is MGHRA and CDR2 YSYEKL. This CDR3 is CASSRVRDGRTGELFF. In DNA form, the CDR3 reads TGCGCCAGCAGCCGGGTCAGGGACGGTCGGACCGGGGAGCTGTTTTTT.

The sample holds many counts of this clonotype. This sequence may be a read error, since a much larger clone differs from it by one base. The rearrangement links TRBV7-2 to TRBJ2-2; D gene ambiguous. The germline V gene encodes CDR1 SGHTA and CDR2 FQGNSA. This CDR3 region has 13 residues. V dropped 6 bases and J dropped 3 bases, with 8 bases sitting between them. In DNA, the CDR3 is TGTGCCAGCAGTTTCCGGGACACCGGGGAGCTGTTTTTT. Translation: CASSFRDTGELFF.

This chain joins TRBV7-3 and TRBJ2-1, with TRBD2 matching 8 bases. Per the germline V gene, CDR1 is SGHTA and CDR2 is FQGTGA. V dropped 2 bases and J dropped 6; count of bases not matched to a gene: 9. This CDR3 region has 16 residues. The DNA of the CDR3 is TGTGCCAGCAGCTTACTGGGGCGGGGGGCTCCCAATGAGCAGTTCTTC. Its translation: CASSLLGRGAPNEQFF.

This clonotype was detected ten times or more. The chain is built from TRBV6-5 and TRBJ2-7; 10 bases are a match to TRBD1. The CDR3 contains 15 residues. After removal of 0 bases from V and 3 bases from J, the junction contained 2 bases not matched to a gene. Germline loops: CDR1 MNHEY, CDR2 SVGAGI. CDR3 bases: TGTGCCAGCAGTTACTCTAGGACAGGGGGCTACGAGCAGTACTTC. Translating it yields CASSYSRTGGYEQYF.

The rearrangement links TRBV18 to TRBJ2-3, with D maybe TRBD2 (5 bases). The length of the CDR3 is 14 residues. Per germline, CDR1 KGHSH and CDR2 LQKENI. V lost 5 bases and J lost 0, with 9 bases in between. DNA of the CDR3: TGTGCCAGCTCAATAACGGGGAGCACAGATACGCAGTATTTT. Translated: CASSITGSTDTQYF.

This clonotype was seen more than once but under ten times. The chain recombines TRBV7-2 with TRBJ1-1; D remains unclear. The V end was cut by 5 bases, the J end by 1 base, with 5 bases between. Germline loops: CDR1 SGHTA, CDR2 FQGNSA. The CDR3 is 12 residues long. As DNA, the CDR3 is TGTGCCAGCAGCCGGGCGAACACTGAAGCTTTCTTT. It is translated as CASSRANTEAFF.

This clonotype was seen many times. The chain employs TRBV7-3 and TRBJ2-1; 7 nucleotides agree with TRBD2. J gave up 7 bases and V 5 bases, and 8 bases lay outside the gene matches. The CDR3 loop spans 14 amino acids. Looked up from germline, CDR1 is SGHTA and CDR2 is FQGTGA. CDR3 region: CASSPRSGKNEQFF. As DNA, the CDR3 is TGTGCCAGCAGCCCCCGGAGCGGGAAAAATGAGCAGTTCTTC.

Only a few counts were recorded for this clonotype. The genes are TRBV21-1 and TRBJ1-2. TRBV21-1 is termed a pseudogene. This CDR3 is built from 14 residues. In DNA form, the CDR3 reads TGTGCCAGCGTGGGACTCCCGAAAAACTATGGCTACACCTTC. Translating gives CASVGLPKNYGYTF.

This clonotype turned up a few times. The chain links TRBV12-3 or TRBV12-4 to TRBJ1-5; tentatively, D is TRBD1 (6 bases). The CDR3 contains 14 residues. Trimming left V 3 bases short and J 11 bases short, with 17 bases between. In DNA, the CDR3 is TGTGCCAGCAGTTTGGAAGGAGGGGGTGCAGCCCAGCATTTT. Its translation: CASSLEGGGAAQHF.

This clonotype was counted ten times or more. The chain joins TRBV9 to TRBJ1-2, with 8 bases identical to TRBD1. The germline V gene encodes CDR1 SGDLS and CDR2 YYNGEE. The CDR3 loop spans 14 amino acids. V was clipped by 3 bases and J by 1 base; unmatched bases: 2. DNA for the CDR3: TGTGCCAGCAGCGCCGGACAGGGTAACTATGGCTACACCTTC. As protein: CASSAGQGNYGYTF.

This clonotype was seen repeatedly, ten times or more. The V call is TRBV9, the J call TRBJ1-1; no reliable D call. Germline V gene lookup returns CDR1 SGDLS and CDR2 YYNGEE. This CDR3 spans 13 amino acids. V dropped 4 bases and J dropped 4 bases, with 11 bases sitting between them. CDR3 sequence (DNA): TGTGCCAGCAGCTTCCGACGGACCACTGAAGCTTTCTTT. Translation: CASSFRRTTEAFF.

The chain recombines TRBV2 with TRBJ2-2; D possibly corresponds to TRBD1 (5 bases). CDR3 length: 15 amino acids. Germline CDR1 and CDR2: SNHLY and FYNNEI. The V end lost 7 bases, the J end lost 0 bases, and 12 bases lay between the germline ends. CDR3 loop: CASILVGPNTGELFF. CDR3 sequence (DNA): TGTGCCAGCATTCTTGTGGGGCCGAACACCGGGGAGCTGTTTTTT.

A few counts support this clonotype. The gene calls are TRBV7-9 and TRBJ1-1; D might be TRBD1 (5 bases). CDR1 is SEHNR, CDR2 FQNEAQ, per germline (reference sequence). This CDR3 region has 15 residues. V was cut by 2 bases and J by 3 bases, with 13 bases left in between. The CDR3 DNA follows: TGTGCCAGCAGCTTAACTGCCAGGGAACACACTGAAGCTTTCTTT. Translating gives CASSLTAREHTEAFF.

The chain recombines TRBV20-1 with TRBJ2-7; D is possibly TRBD2 (5 bases). This CDR3 has 14 amino acids. Germline V gene sequence: CDR1 DFQATT, CDR2 SNEGSKA (reference sequence). V lost 1 base and J lost 3, with 13 bases in between. Written as DNA, the CDR3 is TGCAGTGCTAGAGTATCCCCTAGCAGCTACGAGCAGTACTTC. The encoded protein is CSARVSPSSYEQYF.

This clonotype came up many times. This chain links TRBV7-2 with TRBJ2-7; 9 nucleotides match TRBD1. The germline CDR1 and CDR2 sequences are SGHTA and FQGNSA. J gave up 7 bases and V 5 bases, and 12 bases lay outside the gene matches. There are 15 residues in the CDR3. The CDR3 region has the DNA TGTGCCAGCAGCGCCTCCGCGACAGGGGGTAGGGAGCAGTACTTC. Its protein is CASSASATGGREQYF.

This clonotype was seen ten or more times. The J gene is TRBJ1-1, the V gene TRBV5-1; D is uncertain. This CDR3 spans 14 amino acids. The germline CDR1 and CDR2 sequences are SGHRS and YFSETQ. Trimming removed 4 bases from V and 4 bases from J, with 14 bases in between. The CDR3 protein is CASSQLEGGTEAFF. Here the CDR3 DNA reads TGCGCCAGCAGCCAGTTGGAGGGAGGCACTGAAGCTTTCTTT. Using reference TRBV5-1 and TRBJ1-1 for the parts outside the CDR3, the full variable domain is KAGVTQTPRYLIKTRGQQVTLSCSPISGHRSVSWYQQTPGQGLQFLFEYFSETQRNKGNFPGRFSGRQFSNSRSEMNVSTLELGDSALYLCASSQLEGGTEAFFGQGTRLTVV.

The chain combines TRBV11-2 with TRBJ2-5; D ambiguous. This CDR3 region has 11 residues. From germline, CDR1 is SGHAT and CDR2 FQNNGV. Trimming pared 5 bases from V and 7 bases from J, leaving 8 bases between. The CDR3 spells CASSTVGTQYF. The CDR3 coding sequence is TGTGCCAGCAGCACAGTGGGGACCCAGTACTTC.

This clonotype came up many times. The V gene is TRBV6-5, the J gene TRBJ2-3, with a possible D match to TRBD2 (6 bases). CDR1 and CDR2 (germline): MNHEY, SVGAGI. The CDR3 is 14 amino acids. The V end was cut by 2 bases, the J end by 3 bases, with 9 bases between. Written as DNA, the CDR3 is TGTGCCAGCAGTTACGGGGGGTTAACAGATACGCAGTATTTT. Its protein product is CASSYGGLTDTQYF.

This clonotype occurred a few times. This chain joins TRBV3-1 and TRBJ2-1; the D gene could be TRBD1 or TRBD2 (5 bases each). The CDR3 is made up of 16 amino acids. From germline, CDR1 is LGHDT and CDR2 YNNKEL (reference sequence). V lost 0 bases to trimming and J lost 8 bases, with 17 bases between them. The CDR3, as DNA: TGTGCCAGCAGCCAAGACAAAGGGACCCTTGGGGATGAGCAGTTCTTC. Its translation: CASSQDKGTLGDEQFF.

The V gene is TRBV7-9, the J gene TRBJ2-3, with a possible D match to TRBD1 (5 bases). Per the germline V gene, CDR1 is SEHNR and CDR2 is FQNEAQ (reference sequence). Trimming pared 2 bases from V and 4 bases from J, leaving 7 bases between. The CDR3 runs to 13 residues. The CDR3 here is CASSLMGPDTQYF. As DNA, the CDR3 is TGTGCCAGCAGCTTAATGGGGCCAGATACGCAGTATTTT.

This clonotype was counted at least ten times. The chain employs TRBV5-1 and TRBJ1-1; D gene unclear. Between the trimmed V and J ends, which lost 0 bases and 1 base, there was a span of 10 bases. This CDR3 is built from 15 residues. Germline V gives CDR1 SGHRS, CDR2 YFSETQ. The DNA of the CDR3 is TGCGCCAGCAGCTTGGCTCTTTGGGGGAACACTGAAGCTTTCTTT. Residues: CASSLALWGNTEAFF.

The gene calls are TRBV5-6 and TRBJ2-5, with TRBD1 identical over 7 bases. CDR1 SGHDT and CDR2 YYEEEE come from the germline V gene. The CDR3 covers 13 residues. After removal of 2 bases from V and 5 bases from J, the junction contained 3 bases not matched to a gene. The CDR3 reads CASSLKGAETQYF. The CDR3 region has the DNA TGTGCCAGCAGCTTAAAGGGGGCCGAGACCCAGTACTTC.

Many counts were recorded for this clonotype. V gene TRBV9 combines with J gene TRBJ2-1; D unresolved. Germline CDR1 and CDR2: SGDLS and YYNGEE. Trimming stripped 0 bases from V and 7 bases from J, with 8 bases between. The CDR3 sequence is 13 residues long. Here the CDR3 reads CASSVDPRNEQFF. The CDR3 DNA reads as TGTGCCAGCAGCGTAGACCCGAGGAATGAGCAGTTCTTC.